The rows below give T cell receptor beta chains drawn from one sample of a study of T cell clonotyping in hematopoietic cell transplantation. Clones were read by immunoSEQ multiplex PCR, and TCRdb kept only the in-frame ones, dropping some. The sample lists under 15,000 clones; roughly 89% were seen once. The sample was PBMCs, taken 100 days after allogeneic stem cell transplant. These receptors all come from a female patient aged 50-59 years who had an allogeneic stem cell transplant from an unrelated donor, so the T cells may come from the graft donor. Some clones in this sample may be carry-over from other donors' samples. Each CDR3 is given with its conserved first and last residue. Fields, in order: J gene, V gene, clone size, CDR3 length, D gene, CDR3 protein, CDR3 DNA. The D gene is left open where the match is weak. Expanded clones are given a class, and other clones once, few, many or no size at all.

J: TRBJ2-3
V: TRBV30
size: NA
length: 15
D: NA
CDR3: CAWSNAPRRTDTQYF
DNA: TGTGCCTGGAGTAACGCTCCTCGGCGCACAGATACGCAGTATTTT

J: TRBJ2-2
V: TRBV6-5
size: NA
length: 13
D: NA
CDR3: CASSYVGIGELFF
DNA: TGTGCCAGCAGTTACGTTGGCATCGGGGAGCTGTTTTTT

J: TRBJ1-1
V: TRBV20-1
size: NA
length: 9
D: NA
CDR3: CSASPEAFF
DNA: TGCAGTGCTAGCCCCGAAGCTTTCTTT

J: TRBJ2-1
V: TRBV7-9
size: NA
length: 17
D: TRBD2
CDR3: CASSSARLAGTYNEQFF
DNA: TGTGCCAGCAGTTCAGCCCGACTAGCGGGAACCTACAATGAGCAGTTCTTC

J: TRBJ1-1
V: TRBV5-1
size: NA
length: 14
D: NA
CDR3: CASSPSFGSHEAFF
DNA: TGCGCCAGCAGCCCTAGTTTTGGGAGCCATGAAGCTTTCTTT

J: TRBJ1-6
V: TRBV5-1
size: NA
length: 17
D: TRBD1
CDR3: CASSLDFIQGSRSPLHF
DNA: TGCGCCAGCAGCTTGGACTTCATACAGGGGAGTAGGTCACCCCTCCACTTT

J: TRBJ2-1
V: TRBV7-6
size: few
length: 17
D: NA
CDR3: CASSLVSGDGSYNEQFF
DNA: TGTGCCAGCAGCTTAGTTTCAGGGGACGGGTCCTACAATGAGCAGTTCTTC

J: TRBJ2-6
V: TRBV6-6
size: NA
length: 14
D: NA
CDR3: CATAGISGANVLTF
DNA: TGTGCCACCGCGGGGATCTCTGGGGCCAACGTCCTGACTTTC

J: TRBJ1-3
V: TRBV20-1
size: few
length: 11
D: NA
CDR3: CSARDSYTIYF
DNA: TGCAGTGCTAGAGATTCGTACACCATATATTTT

J: TRBJ1-2
V: TRBV7-2
size: NA
length: 12
D: NA
CDR3: CASSLVGYGYTF
DNA: TGTGCCAGCAGCTTAGTGGGGTATGGCTACACCTTC

J: TRBJ2-5
V: TRBV11-3
size: NA
length: 15
D: TRBD1
CDR3: CASSHGTGGQETQYF
DNA: TGTGCCAGCAGCCACGGGACAGGGGGCCAAGAGACCCAGTACTTC

J: TRBJ1-2
V: TRBV6-5
size: NA
length: 13
D: NA
CDR3: CASSMTGSYGYTF
DNA: TGTGCCAGCAGTATGACAGGCTCCTATGGCTACACCTTC

J: TRBJ2-3
V: TRBV9
size: NA
length: 15
D: TRBD2
CDR3: CASSVGGGPPDTQYF
DNA: TGTGCCAGCAGCGTAGGGGGAGGGCCCCCAGATACGCAGTATTTT

J: TRBJ1-1
V: TRBV29-1
size: NA
length: 13
D: NA
CDR3: CSVERGYGGEAFF
DNA: TGCAGCGTTGAAAGGGGGTATGGTGGAGAAGCTTTCTTT

J: TRBJ1-1
V: TRBV15
size: NA
length: 15
D: NA
CDR3: CATSRDKYMNTEAFF
DNA: TGTGCCACCAGCAGAGATAAGTATATGAACACTGAAGCTTTCTTT

J: TRBJ2-7
V: TRBV9
size: NA
length: 15
D: TRBD1
CDR3: CASSVAGTGNYEQYF
DNA: TGTGCCAGCAGCGTAGCCGGGACAGGGAACTACGAGCAGTACTTC

J: TRBJ1-3
V: TRBV7-2
size: NA
length: 15
D: NA
CDR3: CASSLGLFSGNTIYF
DNA: TGTGCCAGCAGCTTAGGGCTTTTCTCTGGAAACACCATATATTTT